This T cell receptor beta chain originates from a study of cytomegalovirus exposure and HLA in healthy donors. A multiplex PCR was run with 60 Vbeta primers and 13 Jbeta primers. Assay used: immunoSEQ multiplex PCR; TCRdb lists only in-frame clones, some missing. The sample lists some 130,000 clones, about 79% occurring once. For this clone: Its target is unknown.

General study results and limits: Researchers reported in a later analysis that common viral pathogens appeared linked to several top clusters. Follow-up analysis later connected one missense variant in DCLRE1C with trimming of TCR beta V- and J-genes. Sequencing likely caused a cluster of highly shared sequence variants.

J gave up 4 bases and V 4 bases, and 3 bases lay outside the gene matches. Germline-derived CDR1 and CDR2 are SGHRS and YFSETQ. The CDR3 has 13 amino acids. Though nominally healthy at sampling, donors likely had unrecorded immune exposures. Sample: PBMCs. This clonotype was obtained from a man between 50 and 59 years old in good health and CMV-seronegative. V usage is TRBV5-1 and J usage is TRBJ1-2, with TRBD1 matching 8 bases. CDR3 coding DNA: TGCGCCAGCAGCCCTACAGGGGGCTATGGCTACACCTTC. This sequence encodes CASSPTGGYGYTF. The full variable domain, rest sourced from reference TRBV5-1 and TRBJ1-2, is KAGVTQTPRYLIKTRGQQVTLSCSPISGHRSVSWYQQTPGQGLQFLFEYFSETQRNKGNFPGRFSGRQFSNSRSEMNVSTLELGDSALYLCASSPTGGYGYTFGSGTRLTVV.